The 30 T cell receptor beta chains given below trace back to one sample, sequenced in a study of T cells in Graves' hyperthyroidism and ophthalmopathy. There were TCR beta CDR3 regions amplified from RNA transcripts. First-round RT-PCR targeting the TCR CDR3 was performed with the HTBI primer set. TCRdb reanalysed the multiplex PCR reads using MiXCR and keeps one entry per CDR3 protein. The data hold approximately 870,000 distinct CDR3 sequences, with 38% observed a single time. The sequencing input was blood. The receptors come from a man between 18 and 29 years old with Graves' hyperthyroidism.

V gene TRBV7-2 combines with J gene TRBJ2-2; a possible D gene is TRBD2 (5 bases). CDR1 is SGHTA, CDR2 FQGNSA, per germline. This CDR3 spans 14 amino acids. V was clipped by 2 bases and J by 6 bases, with 10 bases between them. The CDR3 nucleotides read TGTGCCAGCAGCTTACGGGGTATAGCCGGGGAGCTGTTTTTT. Residues: CASSLRGIAGELFF.

The V gene is TRBV4-1, the J gene TRBJ2-7, with D possibly being TRBD2 (5 bases). Germline V gene data show CDR1 as MGHRA and CDR2 as YSYEKL. V was trimmed by 1 base and J by 5 bases, leaving 12 bases between them. This CDR3 is 14 amino acids long. This chain's CDR3 is CASSQAEGTHEQYF. CDR3 sequence (DNA): TGCGCCAGCAGCCAAGCTGAGGGAACCCACGAGCAGTACTTC.

There are many counts of this clonotype. The chain couples TRBV10-2 to TRBJ1-3; D unresolved. Germline V gene sequence: CDR1 WSHSY, CDR2 SAAADI. This CDR3 has 15 residues. Trimming cost V 10 bases and J 0 bases, with 16 bases left between them. The CDR3 DNA is TGCGCCACATGGCCCAGACGCGACTCTGGAAACACCATATATTTT. Encoded protein: CATWPRRDSGNTIYF.

This clonotype was counted many times. The chain combines TRBV2 with TRBJ2-7; no firm D call. Germline assignment: CDR1 SNHLY and CDR2 FYNNEI. This CDR3 is 12 amino acids long. V was shortened by 5 bases and J by 2 bases, with 7 bases between the two germline ends. The CDR3 is CASSPLPYEQYF. The CDR3 DNA is TGTGCCAGCAGTCCTTTACCCTACGAGCAGTACTTC.

This clonotype was counted between two and nine times. The V call is TRBV5-6, the J call TRBJ1-2; possible D gene TRBD1, 5 bases. Per the germline V gene, CDR1 is SGHDT and CDR2 is YYEEEE. The CDR3 contains 13 residues. Trimming stripped 0 bases from V and 8 bases from J, with 11 bases between. Here the CDR3 reads CASSLDRRGGYTF. CDR3 nucleotide sequence: TGTGCCAGCAGCTTGGACAGGAGAGGAGGCTACACCTTC.

This clonotype was detected only a few times. The chain has TRBV13 and TRBJ2-6; no clear D. Germline values: CDR1 PRHDT, CDR2 FYEKMQ (reference sequence). The CDR3 is 17 residues long. The V end was cut by 5 bases, the J end by 4 bases, with 18 bases between. CDR3 coding DNA: TGTGCCAGCAGCCCTGACGGTGACGGGTGGGGGGCCAACGTCCTGACTTTC. Encoded protein: CASSPDGDGWGANVLTF. The entire variable domain, with the rest obtained from reference TRBV13 and TRBJ2-6, is as follows: AAGVIQSPRHLIKEKRETATLKCYPIPRHDTVYWYQQGPGQDPQFLISFYEKMQSDKGSIPDRFSAQQFSDYHSELNMSSLELGDSALYFCASSPDGDGWGANVLTFGAGSRLTVL.

This clonotype was seen a few times. The chain recombines TRBV5-6 with TRBJ2-5, with D possibly TRBD1 on 5 matching bases. This CDR3 is 14 amino acids long. Germline V gives CDR1 SGHDT, CDR2 YYEEEE. V lost 4 bases to trimming and J lost 2 bases, with 12 bases between them. CDR3 in DNA: TGTGCCAGCAGCATGCAGACAGTACAAGAGACCCAGTACTTC. It is translated as CASSMQTVQETQYF.

There are many counts of this clonotype. CDR3 bases: TGTGCCAGCAGCGTGGGCGAGCCTGGAAACACCATATATTTT. This gives the protein CASSVGEPGNTIYF. The rearrangement joins TRBV9 to TRBJ1-3, with D unresolved. Per the germline V gene, CDR1 is SGDLS and CDR2 is YYNGEE. The CDR3 has 14 amino acids. V shed 2 bases and J shed 2 bases, with 8 bases lying between them.

The rearrangement uses TRBV6-6 and TRBJ1-4, with a weak D call TRBD1 (5 bases). V gave up 5 bases and J gave up 0 bases, with 16 bases separating them. The CDR3 extends over 17 amino acids. Germline CDR1 and CDR2: MNHNY and SVGAGI (reference sequence). CDR3: CASSRTPWIATNEKLFF. The CDR3, as DNA: TGTGCCAGCAGTAGGACACCGTGGATTGCAACTAATGAAAAACTGTTTTTT.

This clonotype was seen a handful of times. The chain carries TRBV20-1 and TRBJ1-1, with D possibly matching TRBD1 (6 bases). Per the germline V gene, CDR1 is DFQATT and CDR2 is SNEGSKA (reference sequence). V was cut by 3 bases and J by 1 base, with 9 bases left in between. The CDR3 totals 13 residues. The CDR3 protein is CSASAGANTEAFF. In DNA, the CDR3 is TGCAGTGCTAGCGCAGGGGCGAACACTGAAGCTTTCTTT.

The genes are TRBV7-9 and TRBJ2-2; 8 bases align to TRBD2. CDR3 length: 16 amino acids. Trimming cost V 1 base and J 3 bases; bases outside gene matches: 4. In germline, CDR1 is SEHNR, CDR2 FQNEAQ (reference sequence). As DNA, the CDR3 is TGTGCCAGCAGCTTAGATAGCGGGACCCACACCGGGGAGCTGTTTTTT. Its protein is CASSLDSGTHTGELFF.

The sample holds a few counts of this clonotype. The genes are TRBV12-3 or TRBV12-4 and TRBJ2-2, with D maybe TRBD1 (5 bases). V was pared by 5 bases and J by 6 bases, with 10 bases between. CDR3 length: 13 residues. This chain's CDR3 is CASSEGDAGELFF. The CDR3 DNA is TGTGCCAGCAGTGAAGGGGATGCCGGGGAGCTGTTTTTT.

V usage is TRBV25-1 and J usage is TRBJ1-1; no clear D gene. CDR1 MGHDK and CDR2 SYGVNS come from the germline V gene. The CDR3 has 15 residues. V lost 8 bases to trimming and J lost 0 bases, with 16 bases between them. For the CDR3, the DNA is TGTGCCAGCTTAAAGACCGACCAGATGAACACTGAAGCTTTCTTT. It specifies CASLKTDQMNTEAFF.

This clonotype was detected only a few times. The rearrangement uses TRBV20-1 and TRBJ2-7; TRBD2 aligns across 10 bases. Germline values: CDR1 DFQATT, CDR2 SNEGSKA (reference sequence). The CDR3 has 13 amino acids. The CDR3 DNA sequence: TGCAGCCCGACTCTAGCGGGGGCCTACGAGCAGTACTTC. Its translation is CSPTLAGAYEQYF.

The V and J genes are TRBV3-1 and TRBJ1-1, with D perhaps matching TRBD1 (6 bases). Trimming shortened V by 0 bases and J by 8 bases, and 13 bases separated the two germline ends. The germline gives CDR1 LGHDT, CDR2 YNNKEL (reference sequence). CDR3 length: 14 residues. As DNA, the CDR3 is TGTGCCAGCAGCCAAGACCTCTGGGGACAAGAAGCTTTCTTT. It encodes CASSQDLWGQEAFF.

This clonotype occurred a few times. The gene calls are TRBV9 and TRBJ1-1; D possibly corresponds to TRBD1 (5 bases). The CDR3 runs 15 residues. The V end was cut by 4 bases, the J end by 7 bases, with 20 bases between. Germline V lookup: CDR1 SGDLS, CDR2 YYNGEE. Here the CDR3 reads CASSLAGGGYGEAFF. The CDR3 bases are TGTGCCAGCAGCTTGGCCGGGGGAGGGTACGGTGAAGCTTTCTTT. Looking up the rest from reference TRBV9 and TRBJ1-1 gives the full variable domain: DSGVTQTPKHLITATGQRVTLRCSPRSGDLSVYWYQQSLDQGLQFLIQYYNGEERAKGNILERFSAQQFPDLHSELNLSSLELGDSALYFCASSLAGGGYGEAFFGQGTRLTVV.

This clonotype has at least ten counts. The chain's CDR3 is CASRKRTSGGTGELFF. CDR3 bases: TGTGCCAGCAGGAAGCGGACTAGCGGGGGAACCGGGGAGCTGTTTTTT. The chain employs TRBV2 and TRBJ2-2, with 13 bases lining up with TRBD2. CDR3 size: 16 residues. With V trimmed by 6 bases and J by 5 bases, 6 bases remained unmatched. The germline V gene encodes CDR1 SNHLY and CDR2 FYNNEI.

V and J are TRBV12-3 or TRBV12-4 and TRBJ1-1; D not certain. V shed 6 bases and J shed 3 bases, with 14 bases lying between them. CDR3 size: 14 residues. The DNA for the CDR3 is TGTGCCAGCAGCCGAGTTAGGTCAGACACTGAAGCTTTCTTT. It yields the protein CASSRVRSDTEAFF.

A word on this clonotype: Its ends do not fully match the called genes, so a read error is possible. This chain uses TRBV7-9 with TRBJ2-7; D call uncertain. Germline CDR1 and CDR2: SEHNR and FQNEAQ (reference sequence). CDR3 length equals 13 residues. CDR3 nucleotides: TGTGCCAGCAGTCATCAAGGTTCCTACGAGCAGTGCTTC. Translation: CASSHQGSYEQCF.

This clonotype showed up just once. The chain recombines TRBV10-3 with TRBJ1-6; the D is unclear. The CDR3 sequence is 10 residues long. Trimming removed 3 bases from V and 15 bases from J, with 6 bases in between. Germline V gene data show CDR1 as ENHRY and CDR2 as SYGVKD. CDR3 coding DNA: TGTGCCATCAGTGACCTACACCTCCACTTT. Translation gives CAISDLHLHF.

Notes on this clonotype: This may come from a read error, since a much larger clone is one base off. V gene TRBV7-2 combines with J gene TRBJ1-1, with D unclear. V lost 4 bases and J 6 bases, leaving 15 bases between the germline ends. CDR3 size: 14 residues. Germline CDR1 reads SGHTA; CDR2 reads FQGNSA. CDR3 region: CASSWTDEYAEAFF. CDR3 coding DNA: TGTGCCAGCAGCTGGACGGACGAGTACGCTGAAGCTTTCTTT.

This clonotype has ten or more counts. The CDR3 DNA reads as TGCAGTGCTAGGAGTCTCACAGGGGACACTGAAGCTTTCTTT. Protein product: CSARSLTGDTEAFF. J is TRBJ1-1 and V is TRBV20-1, with 7 bases lining up with TRBD1. V was pared by 3 bases and J by 3 bases, with 7 bases of the junction left unmatched. Germline CDR1 and CDR2: DFQATT and SNEGSKA (reference sequence). This CDR3 is built from 14 residues.

V usage is TRBV6-5 and J usage is TRBJ1-3; D not resolved. The CDR3 spans 15 residues. With 0 bases removed from V and 3 bases from J, the gap between germline ends came to 9 bases. The germline V gene encodes CDR1 MNHEY and CDR2 SVGAGI. CDR3 sequence reads: CASSYSKGYGNTIYF. The CDR3 nucleotides read TGTGCCAGCAGTTACTCGAAGGGATATGGAAACACCATATATTTT.

The J gene is TRBJ2-7, the V gene TRBV7-9; 11 bases fit TRBD1. The CDR3 totals 18 residues. The germline gives CDR1 SEHNR, CDR2 FQNEAQ (reference sequence). V was clipped by 3 bases and J by 3 bases; unmatched bases: 13. CDR3 bases: TGTGCCAGCAGCTTGCCTACCTCACCGGGACAGGGGGGCTACGAGCAGTACTTC. Translated: CASSLPTSPGQGGYEQYF.

In this sample, this clonotype turned up a few times. This chain uses TRBV9 with TRBJ1-3; D gene ambiguous. This CDR3 comprises 14 residues. The germline gives CDR1 SGDLS, CDR2 YYNGEE. Trimming removed 0 bases from V and 2 bases from J, with 6 bases in between. In DNA form, the CDR3 reads TGTGCCAGCAGCGTAGCAACAGCTGGAAACACCATATATTTT. It yields the protein CASSVATAGNTIYF.

This clonotype has a handful of counts. The CDR3 protein is CASSYPGRVEAFF. The CDR3 nucleotides read TGTGCCAGCAGTTACCCTGGGAGGGTTGAAGCTTTCTTT. The V call is TRBV6-5, the J call TRBJ1-1, with D uncertain. The germline V and J ends were trimmed by 2 bases and 7 bases, with 11 bases remaining between them. The CDR3 covers 13 residues. Germline V gives CDR1 MNHEY, CDR2 SVGAGI.

This clonotype showed up just a few times. The J gene is TRBJ1-6, the V gene TRBV6-5, with 9 bases lining up with TRBD1. The CDR3 is 15 amino acids. J was trimmed by 6 bases and V by 6 bases; bases with no gene match: 6. CDR1 and CDR2 from the germline V gene are MNHEY and SVGAGI. This CDR3 reads CASRQTGGLNSPLHF. The CDR3 DNA is TGTGCCAGCAGACAGACAGGGGGTCTTAATTCACCCCTCCACTTT.

This clonotype was counted between two and nine times. This may come from a read error, since a much larger clone is one base off. The chain is built from TRBV6-6 and TRBJ2-2; D unclear. Deletions cut 6 bases from V and 6 bases from J, with 8 bases between. The CDR3 extends over 12 amino acids. Germline V gives CDR1 MNHNY, CDR2 SVGAGI (reference sequence). The CDR3: CASSPDAGELFF. The CDR3 region has the DNA TGTGCCAGCAGCCCCGACGCCGGGGAGCTGTTTTTT.

This clonotype was seen only once. The chain couples TRBV6-1 to TRBJ2-5; TRBD1 matches at 9 bases. The CDR3 sequence is 16 residues long. Germline lookup yields CDR1 MNHNS and CDR2 SASEGT. V lost 8 bases to trimming and J lost 1 base; unmatched junction nucleotides: 11. The CDR3 here is CASDRDREMSQETQYF. The CDR3 region has the DNA TGTGCCAGCGACCGGGACAGGGAAATGAGCCAAGAGACCCAGTACTTC.

This clonotype was detected ten times or more. This chain links TRBV29-1 with TRBJ1-1; no clear D gene. This CDR3 region has 11 residues. The V end was cut by 5 bases, the J end by 1 base, with 5 bases between. CDR1 SQVTM and CDR2 ANQGSEA come from the germline V gene. The CDR3 reads CSVQQNTEAFF. The DNA of the CDR3 is TGCAGCGTTCAGCAGAACACTGAAGCTTTCTTT.